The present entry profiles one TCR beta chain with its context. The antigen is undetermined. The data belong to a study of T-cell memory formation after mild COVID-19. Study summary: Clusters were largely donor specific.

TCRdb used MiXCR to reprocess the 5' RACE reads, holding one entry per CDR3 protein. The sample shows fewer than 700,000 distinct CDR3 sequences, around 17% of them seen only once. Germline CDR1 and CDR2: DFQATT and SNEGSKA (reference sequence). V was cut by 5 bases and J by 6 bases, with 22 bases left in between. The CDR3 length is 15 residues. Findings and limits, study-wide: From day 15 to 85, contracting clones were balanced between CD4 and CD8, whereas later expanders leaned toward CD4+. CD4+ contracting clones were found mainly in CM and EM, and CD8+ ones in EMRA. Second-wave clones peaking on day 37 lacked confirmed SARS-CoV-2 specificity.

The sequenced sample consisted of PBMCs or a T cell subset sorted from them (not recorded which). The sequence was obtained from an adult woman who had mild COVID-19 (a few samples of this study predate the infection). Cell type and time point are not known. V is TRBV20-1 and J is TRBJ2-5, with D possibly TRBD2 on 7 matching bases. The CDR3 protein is CSAVGGRASGQTQYF. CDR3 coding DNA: TGCAGTGCTGTGGGGGGGCGAGCATCGGGGCAGACCCAGTACTTC.